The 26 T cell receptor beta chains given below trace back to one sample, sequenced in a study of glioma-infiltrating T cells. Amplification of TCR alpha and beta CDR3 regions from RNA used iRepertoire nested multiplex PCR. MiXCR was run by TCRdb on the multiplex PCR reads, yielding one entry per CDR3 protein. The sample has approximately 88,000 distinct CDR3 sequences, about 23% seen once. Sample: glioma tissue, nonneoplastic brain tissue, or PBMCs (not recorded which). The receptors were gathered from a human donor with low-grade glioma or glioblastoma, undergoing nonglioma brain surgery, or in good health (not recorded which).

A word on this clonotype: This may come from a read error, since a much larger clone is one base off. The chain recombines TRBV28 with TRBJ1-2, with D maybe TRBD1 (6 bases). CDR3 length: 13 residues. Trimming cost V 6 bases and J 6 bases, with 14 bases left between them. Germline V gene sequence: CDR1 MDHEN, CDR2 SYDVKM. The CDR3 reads CASRPTGNHGYTF. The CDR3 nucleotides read TGTGCCAGCAGACCGACAGGCAACCATGGCTACACCTTC.

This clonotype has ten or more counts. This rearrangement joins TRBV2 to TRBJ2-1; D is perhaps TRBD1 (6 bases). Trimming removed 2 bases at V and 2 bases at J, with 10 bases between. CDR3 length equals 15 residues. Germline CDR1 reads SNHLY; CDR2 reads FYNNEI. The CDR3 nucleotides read TGTGCCAGCAGTGAACGCGGACAGACCTACAATGAGCAGTTCTTC. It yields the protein CASSERGQTYNEQFF.

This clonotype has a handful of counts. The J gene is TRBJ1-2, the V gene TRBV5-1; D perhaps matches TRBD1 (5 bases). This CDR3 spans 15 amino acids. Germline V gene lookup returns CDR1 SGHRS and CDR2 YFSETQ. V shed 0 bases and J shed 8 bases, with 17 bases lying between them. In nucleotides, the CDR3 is TGCGCCAGCAGCTTGGAGCATGGGCAGGGCAAAGGCTACACCTTC. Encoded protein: CASSLEHGQGKGYTF.

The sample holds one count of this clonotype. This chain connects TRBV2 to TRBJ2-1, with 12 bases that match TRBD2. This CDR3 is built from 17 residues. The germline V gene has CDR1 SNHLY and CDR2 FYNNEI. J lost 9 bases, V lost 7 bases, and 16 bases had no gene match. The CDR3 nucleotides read TGTGCCAGCAATCGGCGACAGGCTAGCGGGAGGGGCGGTGAGCAGTTCTTC. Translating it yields CASNRRQASGRGGEQFF.

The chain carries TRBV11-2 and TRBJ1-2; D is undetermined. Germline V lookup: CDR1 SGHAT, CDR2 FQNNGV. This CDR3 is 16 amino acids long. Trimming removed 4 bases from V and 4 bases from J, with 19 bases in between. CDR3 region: CASSSHGVVVRYGYTF. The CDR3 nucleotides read TGTGCCAGCAGCTCCCACGGGGTTGTTGTTCGCTATGGCTACACCTTC.

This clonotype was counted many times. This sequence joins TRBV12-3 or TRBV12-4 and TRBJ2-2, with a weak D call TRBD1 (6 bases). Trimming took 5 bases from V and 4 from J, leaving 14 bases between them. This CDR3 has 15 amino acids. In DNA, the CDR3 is TGTGCCAGCAGTCTAGGGGGACGGGGCACCGGGGAGCTGTTTTTT. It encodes CASSLGGRGTGELFF.

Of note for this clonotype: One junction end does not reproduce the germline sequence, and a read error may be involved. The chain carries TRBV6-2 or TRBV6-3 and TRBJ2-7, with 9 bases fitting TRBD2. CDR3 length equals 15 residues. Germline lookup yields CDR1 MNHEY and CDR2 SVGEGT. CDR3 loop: CASSPRLAAGYEKYF. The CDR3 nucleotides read TGTGCCAGCAGTCCCCGACTAGCGGCAGGCTACGAGAAGTACTTC.

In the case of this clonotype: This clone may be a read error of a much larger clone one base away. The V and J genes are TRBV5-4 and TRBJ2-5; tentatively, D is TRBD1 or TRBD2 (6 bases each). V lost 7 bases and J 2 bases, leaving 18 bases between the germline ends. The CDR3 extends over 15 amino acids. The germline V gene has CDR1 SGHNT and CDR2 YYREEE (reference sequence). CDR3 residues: CASWSLEGGQETQYF. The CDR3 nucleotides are TGTGCCAGCTGGTCGCTAGAGGGGGGACAAGAGACCCAGTACTTC.

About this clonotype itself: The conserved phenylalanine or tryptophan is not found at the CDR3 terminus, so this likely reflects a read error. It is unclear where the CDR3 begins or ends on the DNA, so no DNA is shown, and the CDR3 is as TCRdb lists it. The CDR3 sequence: CASSLGSGTGDRFY. The chain joins TRBV5-1 to TRBJ2-1; the D call TRBD1 from the table was never checked on the DNA. The CDR3 spans 14 amino acids, including both terminal residues. Germline V CDR1 and CDR2: SGHRS, YFSETQ.

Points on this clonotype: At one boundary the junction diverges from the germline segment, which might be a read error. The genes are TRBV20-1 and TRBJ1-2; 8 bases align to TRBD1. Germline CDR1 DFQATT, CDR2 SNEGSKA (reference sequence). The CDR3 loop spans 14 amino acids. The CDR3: CSDRVSHRGSGYTF. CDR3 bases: TGCAGTGATAGAGTCTCCCACAGGGGGTCTGGCTACACCTTC.

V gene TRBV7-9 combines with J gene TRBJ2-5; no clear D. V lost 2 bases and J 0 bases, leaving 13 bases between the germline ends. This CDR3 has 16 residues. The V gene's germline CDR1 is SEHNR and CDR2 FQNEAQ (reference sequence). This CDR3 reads CASSLHPRAYQETQYF. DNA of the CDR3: TGTGCCAGCAGCTTACATCCCCGGGCTTACCAAGAGACCCAGTACTTC.

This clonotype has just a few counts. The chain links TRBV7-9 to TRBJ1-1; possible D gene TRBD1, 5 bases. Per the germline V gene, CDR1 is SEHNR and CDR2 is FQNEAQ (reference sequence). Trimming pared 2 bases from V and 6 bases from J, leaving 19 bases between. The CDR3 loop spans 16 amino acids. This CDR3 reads CASSLRTPTREAEAFF. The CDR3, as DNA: TGTGCCAGCAGCTTAAGGACACCGACGAGGGAGGCTGAAGCTTTCTTT. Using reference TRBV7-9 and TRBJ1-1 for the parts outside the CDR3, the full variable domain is DTGVSQNPRHKITKRGQNVTFRCDPISEHNRLYWYRQTLGQGPEFLTYFQNEAQLEKSRLLSDRFSAERPKGSFSTLEIQRTEQGDSAMYLCASSLRTPTREAEAFFGQGTRLTVV.

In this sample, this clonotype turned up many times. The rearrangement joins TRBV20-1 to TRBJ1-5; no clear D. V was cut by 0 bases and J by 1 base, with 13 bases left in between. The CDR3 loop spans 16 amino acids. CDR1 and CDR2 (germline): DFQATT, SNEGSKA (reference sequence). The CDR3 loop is CSARDKGAGSNQPQHF. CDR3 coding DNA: TGCAGTGCTAGAGATAAAGGCGCCGGCAGCAATCAGCCCCAGCATTTT.

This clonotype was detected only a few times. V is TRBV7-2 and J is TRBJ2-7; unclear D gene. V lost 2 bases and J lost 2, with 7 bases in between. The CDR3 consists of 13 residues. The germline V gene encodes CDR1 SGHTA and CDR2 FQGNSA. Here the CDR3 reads CASSLTKTYEQYF. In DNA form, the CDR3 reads TGTGCCAGCAGCTTAACCAAGACCTACGAGCAGTACTTC.

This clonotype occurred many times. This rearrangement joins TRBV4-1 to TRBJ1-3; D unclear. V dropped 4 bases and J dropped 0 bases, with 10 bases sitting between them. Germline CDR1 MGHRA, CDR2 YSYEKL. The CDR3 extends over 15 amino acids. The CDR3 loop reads CASSPRQHSGNTIYF. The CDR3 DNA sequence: TGCGCCAGCAGCCCGCGCCAGCACTCTGGAAACACCATATATTTT.

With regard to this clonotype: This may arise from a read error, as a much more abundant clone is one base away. CDR3 in amino acids: CASSGQLSGNTIYF. CDR3 in DNA: TGTGCCAGCAGTGGGCAACTCTCTGGAAACACCATATATTTT. The chain is built from TRBV7-2 and TRBJ1-3; no clear D. This CDR3 spans 14 amino acids. Between the trimmed V and J ends, which lost 6 bases and 0 bases, there was a span of 9 bases. Germline-derived CDR1 and CDR2 are SGHTA and FQGNSA.

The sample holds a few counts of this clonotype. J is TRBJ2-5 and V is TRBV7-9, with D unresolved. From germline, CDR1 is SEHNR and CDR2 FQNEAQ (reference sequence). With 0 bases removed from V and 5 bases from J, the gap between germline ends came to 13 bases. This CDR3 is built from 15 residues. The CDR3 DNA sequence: TGTGCCAGCAGCTTAGCGGCAGGTTCCGGGGAGACCCAGTACTTC. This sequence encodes CASSLAAGSGETQYF.

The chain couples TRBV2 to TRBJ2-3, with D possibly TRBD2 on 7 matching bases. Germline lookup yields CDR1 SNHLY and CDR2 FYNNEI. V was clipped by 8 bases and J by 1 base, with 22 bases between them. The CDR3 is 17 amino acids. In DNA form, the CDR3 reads TGTGCCAGCCGATTAACCCTAGGGGGGGGGGGCACAGATACGCAGTATTTT. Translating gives CASRLTLGGGGTDTQYF.

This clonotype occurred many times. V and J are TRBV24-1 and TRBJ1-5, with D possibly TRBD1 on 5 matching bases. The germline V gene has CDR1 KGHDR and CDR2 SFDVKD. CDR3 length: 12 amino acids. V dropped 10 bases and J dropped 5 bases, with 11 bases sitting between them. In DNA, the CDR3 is TGTGCCACTCATGGACAATATCAGCCCCAGCATTTT. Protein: CATHGQYQPQHF.

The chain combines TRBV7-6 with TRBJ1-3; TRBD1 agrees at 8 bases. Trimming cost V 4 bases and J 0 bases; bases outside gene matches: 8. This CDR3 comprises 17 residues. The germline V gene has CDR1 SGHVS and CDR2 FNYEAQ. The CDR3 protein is CASSYWDRTYSGNTIYF. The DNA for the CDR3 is TGTGCCAGCAGCTACTGGGACAGGACTTACTCTGGAAACACCATATATTTT.

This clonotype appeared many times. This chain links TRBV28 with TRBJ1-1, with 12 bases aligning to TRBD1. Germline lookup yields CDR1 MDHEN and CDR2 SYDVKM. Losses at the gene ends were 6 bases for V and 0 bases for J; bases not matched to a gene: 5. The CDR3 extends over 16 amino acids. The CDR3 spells CASRVGTGGLNTEAFF. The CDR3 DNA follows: TGTGCCAGCAGAGTGGGGACAGGGGGCCTGAACACTGAAGCTTTCTTT.

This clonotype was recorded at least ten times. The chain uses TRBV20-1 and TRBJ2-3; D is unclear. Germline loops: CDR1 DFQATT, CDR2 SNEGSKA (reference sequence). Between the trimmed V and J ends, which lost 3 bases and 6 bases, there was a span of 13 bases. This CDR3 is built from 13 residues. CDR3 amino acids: CSASGDRPDTQYF. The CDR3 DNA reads TGCAGTGCTAGTGGCGATAGGCCCGATACGCAGTATTTT.

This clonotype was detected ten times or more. CDR3 sequence (DNA): TGTGCCAGCAGCCAAGTAGGGAATTCACCCCTCCACTTT. It is translated as CASSQVGNSPLHF. V gene TRBV4-2 combines with J gene TRBJ1-6; the D is unclear. V shed 1 base and J shed 7 bases, with 5 bases lying between them. Germline assignment: CDR1 LGHNA and CDR2 YNFKEQ. This CDR3 comprises 13 residues.

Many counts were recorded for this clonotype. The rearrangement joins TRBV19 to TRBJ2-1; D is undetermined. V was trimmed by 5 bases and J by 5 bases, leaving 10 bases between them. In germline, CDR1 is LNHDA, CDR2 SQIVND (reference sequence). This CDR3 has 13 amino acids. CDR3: CASSPSPNNEQFF. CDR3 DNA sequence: TGTGCCAGTAGTCCTTCCCCTAACAATGAGCAGTTCTTC.

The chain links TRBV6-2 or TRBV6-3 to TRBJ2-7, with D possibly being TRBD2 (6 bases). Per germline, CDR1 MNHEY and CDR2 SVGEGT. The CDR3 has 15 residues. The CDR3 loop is CVSSYSGGDPYEQYF. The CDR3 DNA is TGTGTTAGCAGTTACTCGGGCGGGGACCCCTACGAGCAGTACTTC.

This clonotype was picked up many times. The DNA for the CDR3 is TGTGCCAGCAGTTACGGCCTTCCCCAAGAGACCCAGTACTTC. Translation: CASSYGLPQETQYF. The gene calls are TRBV6-2 or TRBV6-3 and TRBJ2-5; D is ambiguous. From germline, CDR1 is MNHEY and CDR2 SVGEGT. This CDR3 spans 14 amino acids. Trimming took off 2 bases at V and 1 base at J, with 8 bases between the two ends.